This record looks at one T cell receptor (beta chain) sequence and its context. The antigen remains undetermined. Use of 60 Vbeta and 13 Jbeta primers characterized the PCR. Produced via immunoSEQ multiplex PCR; TCRdb's table is partial and in-frame only. The table includes about 250,000 clones, approximately 78% detected once. The sample belongs to a study of cytomegalovirus exposure and HLA in healthy donors. Study-wide results and limits: Later, TCR association rates were found to vary by HLA locus, highest for DRB1 and lowest for HLA-C. Serostatus for CMV was the only available immune exposure information. In a later analysis, the majority of CMV-associated beta chains seemingly showed HLA restriction.

The sequencing sample was made of PBMCs. This clonotype originated in a boy aged 5-17 years in good health and CMV-seronegative.

The CDR3 bases are TGTGCCTGGAGCCCCCCAGGGGCGGCGGCCTATGGCTACACCTTC. It codes for CAWSPPGAAAYGYTF. V usage is TRBV30 and J usage is TRBJ1-2, with D maybe TRBD1 (6 bases). Germline V CDR1 and CDR2: GTSNPN, SVGIG (reference sequence). Trimming took 3 bases from V and 4 from J, leaving 18 bases between them. The CDR3 spans 15 residues.